This T cell receptor beta chain was obtained from a study of T cells in tuberculosis. Sorting used thawed, overnight-rested PBMC stained with anti-CD3, a viability dye and GMM-loaded CD1B tetramer. The CD1B tetramers carried C32 glucose monomycolate purified from Rhodococcus equi. TCR-alpha and TCR-beta chains were sequenced unpaired. Generated by immunoSEQ multiplex PCR, the TCRdb table keeps only in-frame clones and is missing some. The sample consists of approximately 100,000 clones, around 90% of them appearing once. V lost 5 bases and J 3 bases, leaving 7 bases between the germline ends. CDR3 size: 12 residues. Per the germline V gene, CDR1 is SGHTA and CDR2 is FQGNSA.

The TCR sequence derives from an adult woman with latent tuberculosis. The rearrangement joins TRBV7-2 to TRBJ1-1; D is ambiguous. The specimen was CD1b-GMM tetramer-negative cells sorted from PBMCs. As DNA, the CDR3 is TGTGCCAGCAGCCGGAGACACACTGAAGCTTTCTTT. Translated: CASSRRHTEAFF.